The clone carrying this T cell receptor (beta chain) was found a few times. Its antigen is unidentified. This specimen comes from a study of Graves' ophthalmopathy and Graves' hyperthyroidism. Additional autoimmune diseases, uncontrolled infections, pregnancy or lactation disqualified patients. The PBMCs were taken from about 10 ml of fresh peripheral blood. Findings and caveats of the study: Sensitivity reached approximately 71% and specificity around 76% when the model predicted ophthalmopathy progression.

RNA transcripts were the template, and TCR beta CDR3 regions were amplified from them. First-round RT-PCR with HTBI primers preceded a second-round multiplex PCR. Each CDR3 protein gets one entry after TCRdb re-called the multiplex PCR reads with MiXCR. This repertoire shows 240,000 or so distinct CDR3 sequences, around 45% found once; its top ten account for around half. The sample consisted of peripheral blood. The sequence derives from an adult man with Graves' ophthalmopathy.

The CDR3 bases are TGTGCCAGCAGTTTCCTCACACTGGGGTTACCAGCACCCCTCCACTTT. This sequence encodes CASSFLTLGLPAPLHF. The J gene is TRBJ1-6, the V gene TRBV25-1; no reliable D call. V shed 5 bases and J shed 11 bases, with 22 bases lying between them. In germline, CDR1 is MGHDK, CDR2 SYGVNS. This CDR3 is built from 16 residues.